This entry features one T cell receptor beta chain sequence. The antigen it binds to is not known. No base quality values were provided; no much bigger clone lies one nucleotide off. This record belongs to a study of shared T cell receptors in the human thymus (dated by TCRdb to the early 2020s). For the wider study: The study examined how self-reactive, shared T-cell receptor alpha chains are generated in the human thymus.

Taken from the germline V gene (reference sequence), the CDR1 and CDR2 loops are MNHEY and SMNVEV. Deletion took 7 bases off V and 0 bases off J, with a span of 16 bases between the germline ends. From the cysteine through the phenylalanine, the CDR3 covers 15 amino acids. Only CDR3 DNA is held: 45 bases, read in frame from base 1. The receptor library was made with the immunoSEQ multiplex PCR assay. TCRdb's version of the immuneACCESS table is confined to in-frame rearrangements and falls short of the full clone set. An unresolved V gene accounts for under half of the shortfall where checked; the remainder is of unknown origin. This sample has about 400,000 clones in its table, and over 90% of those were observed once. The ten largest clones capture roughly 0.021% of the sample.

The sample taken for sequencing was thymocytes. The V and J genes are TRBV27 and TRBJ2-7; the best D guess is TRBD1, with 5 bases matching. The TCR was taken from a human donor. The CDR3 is CASKGLETASYEQYF. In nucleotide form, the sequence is TGTGCCAGCAAAGGTCTTGAGACAGCCTCCTACGAGCAGTACTTC.